This is a list of T cell receptor beta chains from one sample in a study of blood T cell repertoires in COVID-19. Assay: immunoSEQ multiplex PCR; the TCRdb copy retains only in-frame clones and omits some. The sample contains fewer than 300,000 clones, approximately 81% of which appear only once. Input material: peripheral blood. Receptors originate from a young woman with acute or convalescent COVID-19. CDR3s include the opening cysteine and the closing phenylalanine or tryptophan.

V gene: TRBV4-3; CDR3 protein: CASSQGLAGGRNEQFF
V gene: TRBV7-6; CDR3 protein: CASSLQGRDTEAFF
V gene: TRBV4-3; CDR3 protein: CASSQDGRLAGGPLDTDTQYF
V gene: TRBV7-9; CDR3 protein: CASSLNSGAIQETQYF
V gene: TRBV30; CDR3 protein: CAWSSGLAGAGELFF
V gene: TRBV10-3; CDR3 protein: CAISESGQGNQPQHF
V gene: TRBV6-2/TRBV6-3; CDR3 protein: CASSYGLSYNEQFF
V gene: TRBV4-3; CDR3 protein: CASSQAQGEFTDTQYF
V gene: TRBV12-5; CDR3 protein: CASGLVHFGYTF
V gene: TRBV4-2; CDR3 protein: CASSQTGNYGYTF
V gene: TRBV4-3; CDR3 protein: CASSQVVTSGGGEQYF
V gene: TRBV5-6; CDR3 protein: CASSPRLAWPEQYF
V gene: TRBV3-1/TRBV3-2; CDR3 protein: CASSQNRVYGYTF
V gene: TRBV9; CDR3 protein: CASSVAPGSHYGYTF
V gene: TRBV18; CDR3 protein: CASSPTTSGTLGAGELFF
V gene: TRBV15; CDR3 protein: CATSRTQQGSDGYTF
V gene: TRBV7-9; CDR3 protein: CASSLGTGTGLRYGYTF
V gene: TRBV19; CDR3 protein: CASTPVRDRRNYTF
V gene: TRBV12-5; CDR3 protein: CASAMGQLNTEAFF
V gene: TRBV27; CDR3 protein: CASSPKGRQQAFF
V gene: TRBV4-2; CDR3 protein: CASSQQLAGPESGANVLTF
V gene: TRBV3-1/TRBV3-2; CDR3 protein: CASSSTYGTDTQYF
V gene: TRBV7-7; CDR3 protein: CASSLGPLAGETQYF
V gene: TRBV5-1; CDR3 protein: CASSLDDSSNQPQHF
V gene: TRBV27; CDR3 protein: CASSLTPGLATEQFF
V gene: TRBV2; CDR3 protein: CASSPQGQGQYF
V gene: TRBV12-3/TRBV12-4; CDR3 protein: CASTSRSAAQYF
V gene: TRBV28; CDR3 protein: CASSHSGTSGHEQYF
V gene: TRBV28; CDR3 protein: CASRSPGGTNEQFF
V gene: TRBV4-1; CDR3 protein: CASSQDRLGGSYEQYF
V gene: TRBV6-5; CDR3 protein: CASSRGQGSYEQYF
V gene: TRBV4-3; CDR3 protein: CASSQDVDRLNTEAFF
V gene: TRBV3-1/TRBV3-2; CDR3 protein: CASSQGLGAYEQYF
V gene: TRBV5-4; CDR3 protein: CASSLEEGRRGYTF
V gene: TRBV7-3; CDR3 protein: CASSLSRLIAENTGELFF
V gene: TRBV18; CDR3 protein: CASSPPTDLAKNIQYF
V gene: TRBV4-3; CDR3 protein: CASSQGQGSYEQYF
V gene: TRBV18; CDR3 protein: CASSPDGQGAGGYTF
V gene: TRBV7-9; CDR3 protein: CASSVRDTPNEKLFF
V gene: TRBV4-3; CDR3 protein: CASSQAPAGVEKEKLFF
V gene: TRBV20-1; CDR3 protein: CSASPQIEAFF
V gene: TRBV24-1; CDR3 protein: CATSDLPQGANTGELFF
V gene: TRBV7-9; CDR3 protein: CASSLGAGTSKNIQYF